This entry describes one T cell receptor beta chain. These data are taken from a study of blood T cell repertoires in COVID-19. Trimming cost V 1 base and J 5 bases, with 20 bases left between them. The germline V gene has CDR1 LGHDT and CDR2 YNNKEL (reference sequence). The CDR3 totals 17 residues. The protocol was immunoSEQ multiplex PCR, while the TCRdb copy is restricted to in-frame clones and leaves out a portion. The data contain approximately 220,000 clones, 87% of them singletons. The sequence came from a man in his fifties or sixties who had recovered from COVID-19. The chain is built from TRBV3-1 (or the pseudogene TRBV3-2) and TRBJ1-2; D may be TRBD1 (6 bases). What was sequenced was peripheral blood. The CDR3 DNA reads TGTGCCAGCAGCCAAGGGACAGCTGTGAACTGGGGTTATGGCTACACCTTC. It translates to CASSQGTAVNWGYGYTF.